This T cell receptor (beta chain) was captured by sequencing in a study of blood T cell repertoires in COVID-19. The overall study: Spain, Italy and the United States supplied samples that represented acute and convalescent COVID-19.

Original processing notes: Amplifying reference gene primers gave estimates of nucleated cell counts. TCRdb's table, derived via immunoSEQ multiplex PCR, lists solely in-frame clones and lacks some. Clone size and the V and J calls come from that table; the DNA yielded D and trimming. This sample has approximately 190,000 clones, with roughly 82% found just once. The CDR3 is 13 residues long. Per the germline V gene, CDR1 is MNHEY and CDR2 is SMNVEV (reference sequence). V was shortened by 5 bases and J by 3 bases, with 11 bases between the two germline ends. Seattle-derived patients entered the study during active infection and were followed longitudinally.

V is TRBV27 and J is TRBJ2-7; TRBD2 is a possible D gene (5 bases). The TCR sequence derives from a woman aged 55-69 years with COVID-19, enrolled during active disease. Sequenced: peripheral blood. This CDR3 reads CASSLTGNYEQYF. For the CDR3, the DNA is TGTGCCAGCAGTCTGACCGGGAACTACGAGCAGTACTTC.